Only a few counts were recorded for the clone carrying this TCR beta chain. Its antigen is unknown. This specimen comes from a study of beta chain features in type 1 diabetes. The study reverse transcribed the entire isolated RNA, so it sequenced expressed TCRB transcripts. Profiling relied on immunoSEQ multiplex PCR, and the TCRdb table lists in-frame clones only, not all of them. The table records about 130,000 clones, around 8.8% of them present only once. The CDR3 covers 15 residues. Trimming stripped 7 bases from V and 2 bases from J, with 15 bases between. Germline loops: CDR1 SGDLS, CDR2 YYNGEE. Study findings and constraints: Moderate yet significant TCRB CDR3 shortening was seen in Type 1 diabetes patients in all four CD4+ subsets.

The sample consisted of central memory CD4+ T cells from blood. This TCR was recovered from a man younger than 45 with type 1 diabetes. The V call is TRBV9, the J call TRBJ2-2; D call uncertain. CDR3 coding DNA: TGTGCCAGCGCGAGGTCCAACGTTAACACCGGGGAGCTGTTTTTT. This codes for CASARSNVNTGELFF.